The sequence of this T cell receptor (beta chain) was determined in a study of blood T cell repertoires in COVID-19 (dated by TCRdb to the early 2020s). For the study in its entirety: The collaborator samples originated in the United States, Italy and Spain and spanned the acute and convalescent phases of COVID-19. The material from the prospective study consisted of cDNA or gDNA derived from T cells, B-cell-depleted T cells, or PBMCs. The samples were drawn from two sources: the first 160 participants of the ongoing ImmuneRACE study, and 1,000 to 1,500 subjects contributed by 6 global collaborators. The repertoires were released in a freely available public database intended as a resource for research on the immune response to SARS-CoV-2. Nearly every sample came with metadata listing a de-identified subject ID, COVID-19 status, age in years and sex. Where available, HLA class I and class II types were taken from metadata supplied by the sample provider and were not determined by assay-based typing. The dataset comprised deeply sampled blood TCRbeta repertoires from subjects exposed to, actively infected with, or recovered from COVID-19. Overall results and qualifications from the work: Clinical and demographic metadata were provided uncurated, with the amount varying by source and participant.

The collaborating institutions used their own protocols to collect whole blood in K2EDTA tubes. For TCRbeta analysis, collaborators shipped samples as frozen whole blood, isolated PBMCs, or DNA extracted from either of those sample types. TCRbeta CDR3 regions were amplified from genomic DNA using the immunoSEQ Assay, a bias-controlled multiplex PCR. The published analysis was carried out like this. The number of nucleated cells in each sample was estimated from the amplification of reference gene primers within the assay. Sequence reads were collapsed and filtered to measure the absolute abundance of every unique TCRbeta CDR3 rearrangement. For each sample, productive Simpson clonality was calculated as the square root of Simpson's diversity index over productive rearrangements. TCRdb limited this immuneACCESS table to in-frame rearrangements with V and J called. A share of clones is missing; checked studies link under half to unresolved V genes, and the rest is unexplained. V and J calls and clone size are those listed in that table; D and trimming were worked out from the DNA. In this sample the table shows 91,000 or so clones, roughly 82% of which occur a single time. The ten largest clones take up less than 9% of the sample.

The CDR3 has 12 amino acids, counting the end cysteine and phenylalanine. Only CDR3 DNA remains: 36 bases, in frame from the first base. Via the germline V gene, CDR1 is ENHRY and CDR2 SYGVKD. Trimming removed 6 bases from V and 8 bases from J, leaving 11 bases between the germline ends. With respect to this clone: Its antigen has not been determined. Base quality data are lacking; no much larger clone is found one base away.

The sequence is built from TRBV10-3 and TRBJ2-1; a tentative D match to TRBD1 spans 5 bases. The receptor was derived from a man in his forties or fifties with active or convalescent COVID-19. Sequencing used peripheral blood. The DNA reads TGTGCCATCAGAAGGGGTGGGGATGAGCAGTTCTTC. It codes for CAIRRGGDEQFF.